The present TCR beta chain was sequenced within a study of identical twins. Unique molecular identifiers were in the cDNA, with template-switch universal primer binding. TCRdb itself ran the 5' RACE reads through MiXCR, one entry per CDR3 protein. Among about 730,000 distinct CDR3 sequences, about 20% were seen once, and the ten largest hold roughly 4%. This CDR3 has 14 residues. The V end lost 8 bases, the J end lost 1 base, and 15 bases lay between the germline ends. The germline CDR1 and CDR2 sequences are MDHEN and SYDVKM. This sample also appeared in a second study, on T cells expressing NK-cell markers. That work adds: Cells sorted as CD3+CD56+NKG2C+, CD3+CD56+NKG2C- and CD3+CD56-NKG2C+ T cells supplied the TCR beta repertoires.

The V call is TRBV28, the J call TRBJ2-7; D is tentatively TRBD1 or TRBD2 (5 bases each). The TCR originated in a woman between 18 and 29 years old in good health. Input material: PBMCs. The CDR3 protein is CASGGWGNSYEQYF. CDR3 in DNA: TGTGCCAGCGGGGGTTGGGGCAATTCCTACGAGCAGTACTTC.